The 2 T cell receptor beta chains below were found in one sample sequenced in a study of cytomegalovirus exposure and HLA in healthy donors. Primers: 60 Vbeta forward and 13 Jbeta reverse. TCRdb keeps only in-frame clones here, not all; method: immunoSEQ multiplex PCR. The sample consists of around 150,000 clones, approximately 78% of them appearing once. The sequenced material came from PBMCs. The receptors were gathered from a girl aged 2 to 10 in good health and CMV-seropositive.

This clone was seen just once. The chain recombines TRBV19 with TRBJ1-4; 7 bases fit TRBD1. Germline CDR1 and CDR2: LNHDA and SQIVND (reference sequence). The CDR3 spans 15 residues. Germline trimming cut 4 bases from V and 8 bases from J; bases unmatched to any gene: 10. The CDR3 loop reads CASSTYRGGIEKLFF. CDR3 DNA: TGTGCCAGTAGTACCTACAGGGGTGGGATAGAAAAACTGTTTTTT.

This clone has only a few counts. In DNA form, the CDR3 reads TGTGCCTGGGAGGGTTACAATGAGCAGTTCTTC. Protein product: CAWEGYNEQFF. This chain connects TRBV30 to TRBJ2-1; weak D call: TRBD2 (5 bases). V gave up 5 bases and J gave up 4 bases, with 6 bases separating them. The germline CDR1 and CDR2 sequences are GTSNPN and SVGIG (reference sequence). The CDR3 has 11 residues.